This TCR beta chain was documented in a study of CD8 T cells in ankylosing spondylitis. At least ten counts were recorded for this clonotype. What it recognizes is unknown. Study outcomes and limitations: Within matched ankylosing spondylitis synovial fluid, disease-linked clones were reportedly significantly enriched.

Germline CDR1 reads SGHRS; CDR2 reads YFSETQ. The CDR3 has 16 residues. Trimming stripped 4 bases from V and 0 bases from J, with 17 bases between. Quantitative 5'-RACE with molecular barcodes generated TCR beta libraries. TCRdb reprocessed the 5' RACE reads via MiXCR and lists one record per CDR3 protein. The sample holds 80,000 to 100,000 distinct CDR3 sequences, roughly 8.3% seen once. The specimen was blood, either unsorted or a sorted T cell fraction (not recorded which). The chain links TRBV5-1 to TRBJ2-7; perhaps TRBD2 as D (5 bases). The sequence derives from a male donor with ankylosing spondylitis or in good health (not recorded which). CDR3 region: CASSRRRFESSYEQYF. The DNA of the CDR3 is TGCGCCAGCAGCCGGCGGAGGTTTGAGAGCTCCTACGAGCAGTACTTC. Filled out from reference TRBV5-1 and TRBJ2-7, the complete variable domain reads KAGVTQTPRYLIKTRGQQVTLSCSPISGHRSVSWYQQTPGQGLQFLFEYFSETQRNKGNFPGRFSGRQFSNSRSEMNVSTLELGDSALYLCASSRRRFESSYEQYFGPGTRLTVT.